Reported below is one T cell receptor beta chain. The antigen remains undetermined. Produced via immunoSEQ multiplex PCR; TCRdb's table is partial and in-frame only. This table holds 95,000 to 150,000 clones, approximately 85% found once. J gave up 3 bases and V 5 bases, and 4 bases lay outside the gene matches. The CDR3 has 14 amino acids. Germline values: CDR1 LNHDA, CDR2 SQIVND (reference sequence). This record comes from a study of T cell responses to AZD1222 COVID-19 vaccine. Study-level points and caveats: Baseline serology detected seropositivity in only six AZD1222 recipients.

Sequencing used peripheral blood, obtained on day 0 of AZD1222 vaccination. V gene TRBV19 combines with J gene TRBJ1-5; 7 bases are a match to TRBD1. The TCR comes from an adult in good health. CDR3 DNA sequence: TGTGCCAGTAGTCCCCAGGGGGACAATCAGCCCCAGCATTTT. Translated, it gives CASSPQGDNQPQHF.